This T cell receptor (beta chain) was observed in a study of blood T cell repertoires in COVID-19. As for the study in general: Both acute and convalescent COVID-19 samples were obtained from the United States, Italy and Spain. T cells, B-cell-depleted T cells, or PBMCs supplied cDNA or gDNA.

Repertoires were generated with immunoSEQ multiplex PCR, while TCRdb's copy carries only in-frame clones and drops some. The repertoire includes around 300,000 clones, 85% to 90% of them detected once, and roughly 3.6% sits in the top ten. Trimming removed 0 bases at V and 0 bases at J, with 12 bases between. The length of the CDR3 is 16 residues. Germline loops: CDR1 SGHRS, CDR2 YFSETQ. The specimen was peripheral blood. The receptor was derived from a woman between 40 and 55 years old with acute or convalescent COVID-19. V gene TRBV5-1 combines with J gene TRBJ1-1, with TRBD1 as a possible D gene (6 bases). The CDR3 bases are TGCGCCAGCAGCTTGGCCGGGGGGGCGCTGAACACTGAAGCTTTCTTT. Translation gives CASSLAGGALNTEAFF. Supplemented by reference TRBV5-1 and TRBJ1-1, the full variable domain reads KAGVTQTPRYLIKTRGQQVTLSCSPISGHRSVSWYQQTPGQGLQFLFEYFSETQRNKGNFPGRFSGRQFSNSRSEMNVSTLELGDSALYLCASSLAGGALNTEAFFGQGTRLTVV.